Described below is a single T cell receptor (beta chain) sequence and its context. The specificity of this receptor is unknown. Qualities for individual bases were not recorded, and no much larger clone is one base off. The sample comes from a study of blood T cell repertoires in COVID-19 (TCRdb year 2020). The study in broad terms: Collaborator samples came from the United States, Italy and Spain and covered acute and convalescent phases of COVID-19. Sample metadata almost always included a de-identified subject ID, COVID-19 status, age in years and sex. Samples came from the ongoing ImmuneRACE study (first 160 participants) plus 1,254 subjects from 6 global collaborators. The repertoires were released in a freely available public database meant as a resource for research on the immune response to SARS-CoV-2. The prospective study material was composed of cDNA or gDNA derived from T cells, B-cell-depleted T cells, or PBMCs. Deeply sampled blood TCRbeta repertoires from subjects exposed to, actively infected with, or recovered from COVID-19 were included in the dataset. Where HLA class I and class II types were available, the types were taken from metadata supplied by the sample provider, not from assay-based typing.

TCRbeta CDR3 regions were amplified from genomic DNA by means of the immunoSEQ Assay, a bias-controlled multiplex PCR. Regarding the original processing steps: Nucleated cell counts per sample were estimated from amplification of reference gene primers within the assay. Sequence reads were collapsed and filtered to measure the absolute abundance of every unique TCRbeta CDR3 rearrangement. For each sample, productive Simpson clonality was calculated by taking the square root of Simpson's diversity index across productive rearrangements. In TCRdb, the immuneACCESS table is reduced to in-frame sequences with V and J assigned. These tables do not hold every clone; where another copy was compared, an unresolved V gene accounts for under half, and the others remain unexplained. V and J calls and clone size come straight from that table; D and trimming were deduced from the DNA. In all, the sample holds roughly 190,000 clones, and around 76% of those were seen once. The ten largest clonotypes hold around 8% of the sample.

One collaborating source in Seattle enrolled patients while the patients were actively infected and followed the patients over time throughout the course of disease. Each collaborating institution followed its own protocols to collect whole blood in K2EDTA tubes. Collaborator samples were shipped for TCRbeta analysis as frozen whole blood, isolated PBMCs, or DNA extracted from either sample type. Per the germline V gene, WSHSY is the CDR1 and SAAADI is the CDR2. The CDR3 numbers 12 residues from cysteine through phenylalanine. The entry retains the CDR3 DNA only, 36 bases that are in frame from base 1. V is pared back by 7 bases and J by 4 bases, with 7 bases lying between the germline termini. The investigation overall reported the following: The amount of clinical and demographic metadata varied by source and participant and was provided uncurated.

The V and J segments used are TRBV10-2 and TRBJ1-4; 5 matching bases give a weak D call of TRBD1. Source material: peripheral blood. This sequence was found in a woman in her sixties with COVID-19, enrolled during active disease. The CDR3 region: CASKGVNEKLFF. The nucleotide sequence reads TGCGCCAGCAAAGGGGTTAATGAAAAACTGTTTTTT.